This T cell receptor beta chain was observed in a study of response to subunit inactivated influenza vaccine. Notes on the study in general: Each seasonal influenza vaccination recruits few new T cells, the authors suggested.

Between the trimmed V and J ends, which lost 5 bases and 4 bases, there was a span of 16 bases. The CDR3 loop spans 15 amino acids. In the case of this clonotype: What it binds is not known.

From the RT-PCR reads, TCRdb called clonotypes with MiXCR, one entry per CDR3 protein. This repertoire shows 150,000 or so distinct CDR3 sequences, approximately 10% found once; its top ten account for roughly 12%. This TCR was recovered from a man over 45 who received an inactivated influenza vaccine. The material sequenced was non-naive T cells sorted from PBMCs, taken roughly 45 days after vaccination. This chain links TRBV12-3 or TRBV12-4 with TRBJ2-3; possibly TRBD1 or TRBD2 for D (6 bases each). CDR3 protein: CASSRRGENADTQYF. Written as DNA, the CDR3 is TGTGCCAGCAGTCGAAGGGGGGAAAATGCAGATACGCAGTATTTT.